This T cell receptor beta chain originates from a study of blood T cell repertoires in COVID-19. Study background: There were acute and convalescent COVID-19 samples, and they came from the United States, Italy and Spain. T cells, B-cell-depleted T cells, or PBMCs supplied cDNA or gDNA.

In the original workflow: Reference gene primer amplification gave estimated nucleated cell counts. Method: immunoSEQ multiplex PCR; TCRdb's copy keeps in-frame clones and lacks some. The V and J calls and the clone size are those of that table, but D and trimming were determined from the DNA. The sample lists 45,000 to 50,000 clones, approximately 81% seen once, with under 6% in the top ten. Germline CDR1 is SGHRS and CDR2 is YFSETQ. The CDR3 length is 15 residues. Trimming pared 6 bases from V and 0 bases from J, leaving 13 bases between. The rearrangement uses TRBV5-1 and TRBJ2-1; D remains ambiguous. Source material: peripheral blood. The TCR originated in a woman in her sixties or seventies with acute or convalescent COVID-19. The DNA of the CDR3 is TGCGCCAGCACCGACGACATGAGCTCCTACAATGAGCAGTTCTTC. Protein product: CASTDDMSSYNEQFF.